This is a list of T cell receptor beta chains from one sample in a study of blood T cell repertoires in COVID-19. Clones were read by immunoSEQ multiplex PCR, and TCRdb kept only the in-frame ones, dropping some. The table includes 45,000 to 60,000 clones, 88% detected once. Specimen: peripheral blood. These TCRs come from a man aged 50-59 years with active COVID-19. The CDR3 runs from the conserved cysteine through the conserved F or W. The D gene is left open where the match is weak. Part of the rows lack a size; the others show once, few, many or a class for expanded clones.

>TRBJ2-7|NA|TRBD1|TRBV18
CASSPDTGGYEQYF
TGTGCCAGCTCACCCGACACAGGGGGCTACGAGCAGTACTTC
>TRBJ2-5|NA|TRBD2|TRBV6-5
CASKNVSGRKETQYF
TGTGCCAGCAAGAATGTTAGCGGGAGGAAAGAGACCCAGTACTTC
>TRBJ1-6|NA|TRBD1|TRBV19
CASSMRSRTGGAKPYNSPLHF
TGTGCCAGTAGTATGCGCTCCAGGACAGGGGGCGCAAAGCCCTATAATTCACCCCTCCACTTT
>TRBJ2-7|NA|NA|TRBV7-2
CASSLSLTGTLEQYF
TGTGCCAGCAGCCTTTCCCTCACAGGGACCCTCGAGCAGTACTTC
>TRBJ1-2|NA|TRBD1|TRBV7-8
CASSLGTGHGYTF
TGTGCCAGCAGCTTAGGGACAGGTCATGGCTACACCTTC
>TRBJ1-2|NA|TRBD1|TRBV4-3
CASSQDKQGTAYTF
TGCGCCAGCAGCCAAGATAAACAGGGGACTGCCTACACCTTC
>TRBJ1-1|NA|TRBD1|TRBV5-1
CASRYPGQGNTEAFF
TGCGCCAGCCGCTACCCGGGACAGGGAAACACTGAAGCTTTCTTT
>TRBJ2-7|NA|NA|TRBV7-8
CASSLAGTGHPIPVQYF
TGTGCCAGCAGCTTAGCGGGGACGGGACACCCGATCCCCGTGCAGTACTTC
>TRBJ2-2|NA|TRBD1|TRBV30
CAWRSWQGAKTGELFF
TGTGCCTGGAGGTCATGGCAGGGGGCAAAAACCGGGGAGCTGTTTTTT
>TRBJ2-7|once|TRBD1|TRBV6-2/TRBV6-3
CASSGWTGSSYEQYF
TGTGCCAGCAGTGGGTGGACAGGGTCTTCCTACGAGCAGTACTTC
>TRBJ1-2|NA|NA|TRBV19
CASSSGGLPNYGYTF
TGTGCCAGTAGCTCGGGGGGGCTACCTAACTATGGCTACACCTTC
>TRBJ1-4|NA|NA|TRBV9
CASSVEPATNEKLFF
TGTGCCAGCAGCGTAGAACCGGCAACTAATGAAAAACTGTTTTTT
>TRBJ1-4|NA|TRBD1|TRBV7-9
CASSKYGTATNEKLFF
TGTGCCAGCAGCAAGTACGGGACAGCCACGAATGAAAAACTGTTTTTT
>TRBJ2-1|NA|TRBD2|TRBV11-3
CASSNLAGGPFEQFF
TGTGCCAGCAGCAACCTAGCGGGGGGGCCTTTTGAGCAGTTCTTC
>TRBJ2-7|NA|NA|TRBV5-4
CASSFDSNYEQYF
TGTGCCAGCAGCTTCGACAGTAACTACGAGCAGTACTTC
>TRBJ2-1|once|NA|TRBV7-2
CASSSLLLGRQFF
TGTGCCAGCAGCTCCCTTTTACTAGGTCGGCAGTTCTTC
>TRBJ1-4|NA|TRBD1|TRBV25-1
CASSRTGGSGEKLFF
TGTGCCAGCAGTAGAACAGGGGGATCAGGAGAAAAACTGTTTTTT
>TRBJ1-2|NA|NA|TRBV5-6
CASSPRPSNYGYTF
TGTGCCAGCAGCCCGCGCCCCTCTAACTATGGCTACACCTTC
>TRBJ1-5|once|NA|TRBV2
CASRTDRQSNQPQHF
TGTGCCAGCAGGACAGACAGGCAGAGCAATCAGCCCCAGCATTTT
>TRBJ2-7|once|TRBD1|TRBV2
CASRTGGEEQYF
TGTGCCAGCAGGACAGGGGGAGAAGAGCAGTACTTC
>TRBJ2-2|NA|NA|TRBV14
CASSQVPRANTGELFF
TGTGCCAGCAGCCAAGTTCCGCGAGCGAACACCGGGGAGCTGTTTTTT
>TRBJ2-1|NA|TRBD1|TRBV28
CASSRGLSGEQFF
TGTGCCAGCTCGAGGGGGCTTTCGGGTGAGCAGTTCTTC
>TRBJ2-5|NA|TRBD1|TRBV5-4
CASSSGQQETQYF
TGTGCCAGCAGCTCGGGACAGCAAGAGACCCAGTACTTC
>TRBJ2-3|NA|TRBD2|TRBV6-5
CASRDYNTDTQYF
TGTGCCAGCCGGGACTATAACACAGATACGCAGTATTTT
>TRBJ2-1|NA|TRBD2|TRBV11-2
CASSHNSGSSYNEQFF
TGTGCCAGCAGCCACAATAGCGGGAGCTCCTACAATGAGCAGTTCTTC
>TRBJ2-2|NA|TRBD1|TRBV5-1
CASSYWTGTNTGELFF
TGCGCCAGCAGCTATTGGACAGGGACGAACACCGGGGAGCTGTTTTTT
>TRBJ2-5|NA|TRBD1|TRBV6-5
CASGGTGNIQETQYF
TGTGCCAGCGGGGGGACAGGGAATATTCAAGAGACCCAGTACTTC
>TRBJ2-3|NA|NA|TRBV5-1
CASSLLQDISDTQYF
TGCGCCAGCAGCTTGCTTCAGGACATTTCAGATACGCAGTATTTT
>TRBJ2-1|NA|NA|TRBV27
CASSASPLRGEQFF
TGTGCCAGCAGTGCCAGTCCCCTTAGGGGTGAGCAGTTCTTC
>TRBJ2-3|NA|TRBD1|TRBV6-5
CASRPDRVREYF
TGTGCCAGCAGACCCGACAGGGTGAGGGAGTATTTT
>TRBJ2-3|NA|NA|TRBV9
CASSAFETDTQYF
TGTGCCAGCAGCGCCTTTGAGACAGATACGCAGTATTTT
>TRBJ2-3|NA|TRBD2|TRBV18
CASSQLGLAGADTQYF
TGTGCCAGCTCACAACTGGGACTAGCGGGGGCAGATACGCAGTATTTT
>TRBJ2-7|NA|TRBD1|TRBV5-4
CASSPTGGANYEQYF
TGTGCCAGCAGCCCGACAGGGGGCGCAAACTACGAGCAGTACTTC
>TRBJ2-5|NA|NA|TRBV21-1
CATRLAGGPGTQYF
TGTGCCACTAGACTAGCGGGGGGGCCGGGGACCCAGTACTTC
>TRBJ2-1|medium-sized|TRBD2|TRBV4-1
CASNPSGRLSYNEQFF
TGCGCCAGCAACCCTAGCGGGAGGTTGTCCTACAATGAGCAGTTCTTC
>TRBJ1-4|once|TRBD1|TRBV6-2/TRBV6-3
CASSGTGDEKLFF
TGTGCCAGCAGTGGGACAGGGGATGAAAAACTGTTTTTT
>TRBJ1-1|once|NA|TRBV5-1
CASSFPGSGTEAFF
TGCGCCAGCAGCTTTCCGGGGTCGGGCACTGAAGCTTTCTTT
>TRBJ1-2|NA|TRBD1|TRBV28
CASSSSDRRYGYTF
TGTGCCAGCAGTTCCTCGGACAGGCGATATGGCTACACCTTC
>TRBJ2-3|NA|TRBD2|TRBV11-3
CASSKGLAGILADTQYF
TGTGCCAGCAGCAAGGGACTAGCGGGAATCCTGGCGGATACGCAGTATTTT
>TRBJ1-2|NA|NA|TRBV5-4
CASSSRHYYGYTF
TGTGCCAGCAGCTCGCGGCATTACTATGGCTACACCTTC
>TRBJ2-3|NA|TRBD2|TRBV9
CASSEQLAGGPDTQYF
TGTGCCAGCAGCGAACAACTAGCGGGAGGGCCGGATACGCAGTATTTT